Shown below are 15 T cell receptor beta chains from a single sample sequenced in a study of shared clonotypes between healthy human individuals. The data were produced by immunoSEQ multiplex PCR, yet TCRdb's version contains in-frame clones alone and is incomplete. The sample lists more than 2 million clones; 95% were seen once. The sequenced sample consisted of naive CD4+ T cells sorted from blood. Subset indicated: CD45RA+ positively selected. These receptors all stem from a young man in good health.

The chain has TRBV5-4 and TRBJ2-1; D is tentatively TRBD1 or TRBD2 (7 bases each). The CDR3 spans 14 residues. The V end lost 4 bases, the J end lost 5 bases, and 13 bases lay between the germline ends. CDR1 SGHNT and CDR2 YYREEE come from the germline V gene (reference sequence). The CDR3 sequence: CASSPGGVDNEQFF. CDR3 coding DNA: TGTGCCAGCAGCCCAGGGGGGGTCGACAATGAGCAGTTCTTC.

The chain is built from TRBV5-6 and TRBJ2-1, with a possible D match to TRBD2 (5 bases). Germline V gene sequence: CDR1 SGHDT, CDR2 YYEEEE. The CDR3 length is 14 residues. The V gene lost 4 bases and the J gene lost 0 bases, with 8 bases spanning the gap. The DNA of the CDR3 is TGTGCCAGCAGCCCGGAGGCCTCCTACAATGAGCAGTTCTTC. It yields the protein CASSPEASYNEQFF.

The chain joins TRBV4-2 to TRBJ2-4, with 14 positions matching TRBD2. The germline V gene has CDR1 LGHNA and CDR2 YNFKEQ. This CDR3 spans 20 amino acids. V lost 0 bases to trimming and J lost 0 bases; unmatched junction nucleotides: 7. As DNA, the CDR3 is TGTGCCAGCAGCCAAGATGGAGGACTAGCGGGGGGAGCAGCCAAAAACATTCAGTACTTC. As protein: CASSQDGGLAGGAAKNIQYF.

The chain links TRBV7-9 to TRBJ2-3; perhaps TRBD2 as D (5 bases). Germline CDR1 is SEHNR and CDR2 is FQNEAQ (reference sequence). This CDR3 contains 13 residues. The V and J ends lost 0 bases and 11 bases respectively, with 12 bases between them. CDR3 in DNA: TGTGCCAGCAGCTTAGCAGGGAGTAACGGGCAGTATTTT. This translates into CASSLAGSNGQYF.

On this clone: The sample holds other DNA sequences that translate to the same CDR3. This chain uses TRBV11-2 with TRBJ2-7, with 8 bases fitting TRBD2. The V gene's germline CDR1 is SGHAT and CDR2 FQNNGV. V gave up 5 bases and J gave up 2 bases; unmatched junction bases: 5. The CDR3 length is 14 residues. The CDR3 bases are TGTGCCAGCAGCCCTACTAGCGGCCCCTACGAGCAGTACTTC. Translated: CASSPTSGPYEQYF.

The chain joins TRBV6-1 to TRBJ2-5; no clear D. CDR3 length: 14 residues. CDR1 and CDR2 from the germline V gene are MNHNS and SASEGT. V was cut by 4 bases and J by 2 bases, with 11 bases left in between. The CDR3 DNA is TGTGCCAGCAGTGGCCCTCTAGGACAAGAGACCCAGTACTTC. Translating it yields CASSGPLGQETQYF.

The chain employs TRBV2 and TRBJ2-3; no clear D. Trimming pared 6 bases from V and 6 bases from J, leaving 10 bases between. This CDR3 has 12 residues. CDR1 and CDR2 from the germline V gene are SNHLY and FYNNEI. The CDR3 DNA follows: TGTGCCAGCAGCGCTACACGGGATACGCAGTATTTT. Translating gives CASSATRDTQYF.

The chain has TRBV11-1 and TRBJ1-1; TRBD1 is a possible D gene (5 bases). The CDR3 length is 15 residues. Deletions cut 5 bases from V and 6 bases from J, with 19 bases between. Looked up from germline, CDR1 is SGHAT and CDR2 is FQDESV (reference sequence). CDR3 in amino acids: CASSLDGAKGAEAFF. DNA of the CDR3: TGTGCCAGCAGCCTCGACGGGGCGAAGGGCGCTGAAGCTTTCTTT.

The DNA for the CDR3 is TGTGCCAGCAGTGAGGGGAGACTAGCGGGGTCCGTTGCGTTCTTC. It specifies CASSEGRLAGSVAFF. The chain carries TRBV6-1 and TRBJ2-1; TRBD2 aligns across 11 bases. The CDR3 runs 15 residues. Germline values: CDR1 MNHNS, CDR2 SASEGT. The V gene end was trimmed by 3 bases and the J gene end by 15 bases; junction bases not matched to a gene: 13.

V is TRBV6-5 and J is TRBJ2-7; tentative D call: TRBD1 (6 bases). Germline CDR1 is MNHEY and CDR2 is SVGAGI. CDR3 length: 13 residues. Trimming left V 6 bases short and J 2 bases short, with 11 bases between. The CDR3 coding sequence is TGTGCCAGCAGGCCGGACAGAACCTACGAGCAGTACTTC. This codes for CASRPDRTYEQYF.

The chain couples TRBV27 to TRBJ2-2; D not resolved. The CDR3 extends over 13 amino acids. Germline V lookup: CDR1 MNHEY, CDR2 SMNVEV (reference sequence). Trimming pared 5 bases from V and 6 bases from J, leaving 10 bases between. In DNA form, the CDR3 reads TGTGCCAGCAGTCTCCGGGTATCCGGGGAGCTGTTTTTT. As protein: CASSLRVSGELFF.

V is TRBV7-2 and J is TRBJ1-4, with D possibly matching TRBD1 (6 bases). Germline CDR1 SGHTA, CDR2 FQGNSA. V lost 1 base and J lost 12, with 9 bases in between. This CDR3 region has 12 residues. CDR3 nucleotides: TGTGCCAGCAGCTTAGTACAGGGCGAACTGTTTTTT. As protein: CASSLVQGELFF.

This chain's CDR3 is CARSLGNRGPNYGYTF. DNA of the CDR3: TGTGCCAGAAGCTTGGGTAACAGGGGCCCTAACTATGGCTACACCTTC. This chain links TRBV5-3 with TRBJ1-2, with TRBD1 matching over 7 bases. TRBV5-3 is assigned to the ORF class and has an uncertain function. After removal of 0 bases from V and 0 bases from J, the junction contained 5 bases not matched to a gene. The CDR3 runs 16 residues.

The chain is built from TRBV4-1 and TRBJ2-7; tentatively, D is TRBD1 (5 bases). V shed 1 base and J shed 0 bases, with 13 bases lying between them. Germline V gives CDR1 MGHRA, CDR2 YSYEKL. The CDR3 sequence is 16 residues long. CDR3 region: CASSQVSTVSSYEQYF. CDR3 coding DNA: TGCGCCAGCAGCCAAGTTTCGACAGTGAGCTCCTACGAGCAGTACTTC.

The chain has TRBV6-5 and TRBJ2-2; perhaps TRBD2 as D (6 bases). Trimming shortened V by 6 bases and J by 6 bases, and 17 bases separated the two germline ends. Germline V lookup: CDR1 MNHEY, CDR2 SVGAGI. There are 15 residues in the CDR3. In nucleotides, the CDR3 is TGTGCCAGCAGCCGAAGGGCAGGGAGGCCCGGGGAGCTGTTTTTT. Its protein product is CASSRRAGRPGELFF.